The clone carrying this T cell receptor (beta chain) was recorded a few times. What it binds is unknown. Investigators reverse transcribed all isolated RNA, so they sequenced expressed TCRB transcripts. Only in-frame clones appear in the TCRdb table, and some are missing; sequencing was by immunoSEQ multiplex PCR. The sample gives 250,000 to 350,000 clones, approximately 14% of which show up once; over 5.5% is in the top ten. Sorting based on CD45RO/CCR7/CD25/CD127/CD95/CD27 separated CD4+ naive, central memory, regulatory and stem cell-like memory cells. The data are from a study of beta chain features in type 1 diabetes. In the study overall: Healthy donors, compared against patients, showed similar age, gender and cell yields.

General study points: Type 1 diabetes patients had VDJ junctions that carried fewer insertions and more deletions. In every one of the four CD4+ subsets, TCRB CDR3s were moderately but significantly shorter in Type 1 diabetes patients.

Sequenced sample: central memory CD4+ T cells from blood. This receptor was taken from a man aged 30 to 39 in good health.

CDR3 residues: CASSSSVGIGEKLFF. In nucleotides, the CDR3 is TGTGCCAGCAGCTCGTCCGTTGGTATCGGTGAAAAACTGTTTTTT. V and J are TRBV11-3 and TRBJ1-4, with D unclear. The CDR3 loop spans 15 amino acids. The V and J ends lost 4 bases and 7 bases respectively, with 16 bases between them. The germline CDR1 and CDR2 sequences are SGHNT and YENEEA. Full variable domain (outside the CDR3, taken from reference TRBV11-3 and TRBJ1-4): EAGVVQSPRYKIIEKKQPVAFWCNPISGHNTLYWYLQNLGQGPELLIRYENEEAVDDSQLPKDRFSAERLKGVDSTLKIQPAELGDSAVYLCASSSSVGIGEKLFFGSGTQLSVL.